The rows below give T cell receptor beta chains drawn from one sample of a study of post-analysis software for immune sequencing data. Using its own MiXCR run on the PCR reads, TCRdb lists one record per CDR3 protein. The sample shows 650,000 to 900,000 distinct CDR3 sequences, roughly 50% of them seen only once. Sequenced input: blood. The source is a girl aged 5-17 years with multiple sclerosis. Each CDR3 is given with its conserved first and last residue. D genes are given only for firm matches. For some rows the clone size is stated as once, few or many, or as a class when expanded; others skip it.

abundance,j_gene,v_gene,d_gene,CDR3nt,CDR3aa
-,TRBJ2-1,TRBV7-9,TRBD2,TGTGCCAGCAGCCTACTAGCGGGAGAACACAATGAGCAGTTCTTC,CASSLLAGEHNEQFF
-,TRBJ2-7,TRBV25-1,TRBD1,TGTGCCAGCAGTGAACTCGACAGGGGGGGAGACGAGCAGTACTTC,CASSELDRGGDEQYF
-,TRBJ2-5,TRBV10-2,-,TGCGCCAGCAGCGGCTGGGGGGCCCAAGAGACCCAGTACTTC,CASSGWGAQETQYF
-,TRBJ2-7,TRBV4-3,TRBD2,TGCGCCAGCAGCCAAGTACTAGCGGGTTTTGCCGAGCAGTACTTC,CASSQVLAGFAEQYF
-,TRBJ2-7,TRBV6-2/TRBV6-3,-,TGTGCCAGCAGTTTTAAGGGGCTTACCTACGAGCAGTACTTC,CASSFKGLTYEQYF
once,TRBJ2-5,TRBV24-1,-,TGTGCCACCAGCCCGGCGGGGCCGATGGAGACCCAGTACTTC,CATSPAGPMETQYF
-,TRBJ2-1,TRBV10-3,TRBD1,TGTGCCATCAGTGAGTCGGCCCCAGGGGGGCAGTTCTTC,CAISESAPGGQFF
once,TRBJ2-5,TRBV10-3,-,TGTGCCATCAAAGCAGCGAATCAAGAGACCCAGTACTTC,CAIKAANQETQYF
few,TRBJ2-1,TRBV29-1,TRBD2,TGCAGCGTTGAAGAGTGGAGACTAGCGTCTAGGGATGAGCAGTTCTTC,CSVEEWRLASRDEQFF
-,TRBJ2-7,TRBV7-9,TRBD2,TGTGCCAGCAGCTTAGCTCGGACTAGCCGAACCGAGCAGTACTTC,CASSLARTSRTEQYF
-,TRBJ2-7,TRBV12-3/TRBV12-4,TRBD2,TGTGCCAGCAGTTCGGCGGGAGTTGCGTACGAGCAGTACTTC,CASSSAGVAYEQYF
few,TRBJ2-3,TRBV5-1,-,TGCGCCAGCAGCTTACGGGGTACTAGCACAGATACGCAGTATTTT,CASSLRGTSTDTQYF
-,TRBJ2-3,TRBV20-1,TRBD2,TGCAGTGCTAGAGATGGGACTAGCGGAACTTCCACAGATACGCAGTATTTT,CSARDGTSGTSTDTQYF
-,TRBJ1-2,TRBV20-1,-,TGCAGTGCCCCACATAGGGGCTATAACTATGGCTACACCTTC,CSAPHRGYNYGYTF
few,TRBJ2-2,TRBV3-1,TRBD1,TGTGCCAGCAGCCATGGGACAGGGGGCAATAACACCGGGGAGCTGTTTTTT,CASSHGTGGNNTGELFF
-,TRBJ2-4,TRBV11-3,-,TGTGCCAGCAGCTTACCTGGAGGTCCTTTTTCTGATCAGTACTTC,CASSLPGGPFSDQYF
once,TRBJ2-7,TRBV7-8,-,TGTGCCAGCAGCAGGGACTTGGGCTCCTACGAGCAGTACTTC,CASSRDLGSYEQYF
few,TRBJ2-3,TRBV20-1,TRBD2,TGCAGTGCCCCCCAACGACTAGCCGCAGATACGCAGTATTTT,CSAPQRLAADTQYF
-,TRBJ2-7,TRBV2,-,TGTGCCAGCGCACAGGAGGCCTCCTACGAGCAGTACTTC,CASAQEASYEQYF
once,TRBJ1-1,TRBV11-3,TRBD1,TGTGCCAGCACAAGGGGGACAGGGGGACGGAACACTGAAGCTTTCTTT,CASTRGTGGRNTEAFF
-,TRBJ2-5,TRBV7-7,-,TGTGCTAGCAGAGGGGGGGTGTCCCCACAAGAGACCCAGTACTTC,CASRGGVSPQETQYF
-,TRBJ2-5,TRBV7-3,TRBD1,TGTGCCAGCAGCTTAAAGGGCGACAGGGGCCTCCAAGAGACCCAGTACTTC,CASSLKGDRGLQETQYF
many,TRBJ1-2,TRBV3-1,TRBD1,TGTGCCAGCAGCCAAGGAGTGGACAGGGCGGAGGGCTATGGCTACACCTTC,CASSQGVDRAEGYGYTF
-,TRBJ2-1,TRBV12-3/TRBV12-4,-,TGTGCCAGCAGTTTAGGGCGGGTTAGCTCCTACAATGAACAGTTCTTC,CASSLGRVSSYNEQFF
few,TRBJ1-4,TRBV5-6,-,TGTGCCAGCAGCTTGATCACTGCAACTAATGAAAAACTGTTTTTT,CASSLITATNEKLFF
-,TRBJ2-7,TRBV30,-,TGTGCCTGGAGTGGAGGATACGAGCAGTACTTC,CAWSGGYEQYF
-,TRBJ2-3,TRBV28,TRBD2,TGTGCCAGCAGTTTTACTAGCGGGAGTGGCGCAGATACGCAGTATTTT,CASSFTSGSGADTQYF
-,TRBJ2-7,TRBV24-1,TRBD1,TGTGCCACTTCGGACAGGGGGCAGGGGGAGCAGTACTTC,CATSDRGQGEQYF
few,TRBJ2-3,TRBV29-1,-,TGCAGCGTTGAGGGGGGGCAGCTCACAGATACGCAGTATTTT,CSVEGGQLTDTQYF
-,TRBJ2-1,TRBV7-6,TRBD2,TGTGCCAGCAGCTTAGGGAGACCGGGACTAGCGGGAGGAGGGGATGAGCAGTTCTTC,CASSLGRPGLAGGGDEQFF
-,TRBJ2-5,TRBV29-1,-,TGCAGCGTTGCCGGACTAATGTCCAAGACCCAGTACTTC,CSVAGLMSKTQYF
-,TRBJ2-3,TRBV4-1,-,TGCGCCAGCAGCCAAGATTACGATACGCAGTATTTT,CASSQDYDTQYF
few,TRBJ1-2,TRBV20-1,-,TGCAGTGCTAGCTCGGGGAACTATGGCTACACCTTC,CSASSGNYGYTF
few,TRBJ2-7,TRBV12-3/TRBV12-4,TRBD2,TGTGCCAGCAGTCCCGGACTAGAATTGGGCTACGAGCAGTACTTC,CASSPGLELGYEQYF
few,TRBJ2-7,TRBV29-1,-,TGCAGCGTTGTTCGACCGGCGGGCTACGAGCAGTACTTC,CSVVRPAGYEQYF
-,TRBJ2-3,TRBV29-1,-,TGCAGCGACACCGGGACGGGTAGCACAGATACGCAGTATTTT,CSDTGTGSTDTQYF
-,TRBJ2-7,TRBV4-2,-,TGTGCCAGCAGCCAAGAGCCTAGCTCCTACGAGCAGTACTTC,CASSQEPSSYEQYF
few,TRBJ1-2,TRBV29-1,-,TGCAGCGTTGAAGATCGGGCCTATGGCTACACCTTC,CSVEDRAYGYTF
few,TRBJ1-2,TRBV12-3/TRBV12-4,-,TGTGCCAGCAGTGCGGACAGACAGTATGGCTACACCTTC,CASSADRQYGYTF
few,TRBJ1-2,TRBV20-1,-,TGCAGTGCCGACAAAGGGAGCGCGTTAGGCTACACCTTC,CSADKGSALGYTF
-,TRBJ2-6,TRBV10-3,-,TGTGCCACTACTTACTCTGGGGCCAACGTCCTGACTTTC,CATTYSGANVLTF
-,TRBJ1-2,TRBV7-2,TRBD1,TGTGCCAGCAGTTCCTCGACAGGGGAGATCTATGGCTACACCTTC,CASSSSTGEIYGYTF
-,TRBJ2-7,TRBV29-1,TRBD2,TGCAGAGCCCGGACTAGCGCGTACGAGCAGTACTTC,CRARTSAYEQYF
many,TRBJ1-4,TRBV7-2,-,TGTGCCAGCAGCTTGGACACACGGGAGGGTCTGACAAAACTGTTTTTT,CASSLDTREGLTKLFF
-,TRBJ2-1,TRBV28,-,TGTGCCAGCAGTTTTGAAGGGGAAGAGTTGAATGAGCAGTTCTTC,CASSFEGEELNEQFF
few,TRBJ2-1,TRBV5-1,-,TGTGCCAGCAGTGAAGGGGGGTCCTACAATGAGCAGTTCTTC,CASSEGGSYNEQFF
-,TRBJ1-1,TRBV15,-,TGTGTCACCAGCAGAGACCGGGGCACTGAAGCTTTCTTT,CVTSRDRGTEAFF
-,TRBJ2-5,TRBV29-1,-,TGCAGCGTTGAGGCAAGAAAGAACGAGCGGTACTTC,CSVEARKNERYF
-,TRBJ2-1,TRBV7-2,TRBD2,TGTGCCAGCAGCTTAGCAGGGGGACTAGCGGGAGGTTCCAGCTACAATGAGCAGTTCTTC,CASSLAGGLAGGSSYNEQFF
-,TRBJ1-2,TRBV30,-,TGCGCCTGGAGTTTGACTAACTATGGCTACACCTTC,CAWSLTNYGYTF
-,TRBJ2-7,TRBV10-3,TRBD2,TGTGCCACCTCGGGACTAGCGGGAGTTTACGCCTACGAGCAGTACTTC,CATSGLAGVYAYEQYF
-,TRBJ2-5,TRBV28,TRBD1,TGTGCCAGCAGTTTAAGACAGGGGCCGGGGACCCAGTACTTC,CASSLRQGPGTQYF
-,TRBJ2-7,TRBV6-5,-,TGTGCCAGCAGGTACGTTGTGGGAGGCGAGCAGTACTTC,CASRYVVGGEQYF